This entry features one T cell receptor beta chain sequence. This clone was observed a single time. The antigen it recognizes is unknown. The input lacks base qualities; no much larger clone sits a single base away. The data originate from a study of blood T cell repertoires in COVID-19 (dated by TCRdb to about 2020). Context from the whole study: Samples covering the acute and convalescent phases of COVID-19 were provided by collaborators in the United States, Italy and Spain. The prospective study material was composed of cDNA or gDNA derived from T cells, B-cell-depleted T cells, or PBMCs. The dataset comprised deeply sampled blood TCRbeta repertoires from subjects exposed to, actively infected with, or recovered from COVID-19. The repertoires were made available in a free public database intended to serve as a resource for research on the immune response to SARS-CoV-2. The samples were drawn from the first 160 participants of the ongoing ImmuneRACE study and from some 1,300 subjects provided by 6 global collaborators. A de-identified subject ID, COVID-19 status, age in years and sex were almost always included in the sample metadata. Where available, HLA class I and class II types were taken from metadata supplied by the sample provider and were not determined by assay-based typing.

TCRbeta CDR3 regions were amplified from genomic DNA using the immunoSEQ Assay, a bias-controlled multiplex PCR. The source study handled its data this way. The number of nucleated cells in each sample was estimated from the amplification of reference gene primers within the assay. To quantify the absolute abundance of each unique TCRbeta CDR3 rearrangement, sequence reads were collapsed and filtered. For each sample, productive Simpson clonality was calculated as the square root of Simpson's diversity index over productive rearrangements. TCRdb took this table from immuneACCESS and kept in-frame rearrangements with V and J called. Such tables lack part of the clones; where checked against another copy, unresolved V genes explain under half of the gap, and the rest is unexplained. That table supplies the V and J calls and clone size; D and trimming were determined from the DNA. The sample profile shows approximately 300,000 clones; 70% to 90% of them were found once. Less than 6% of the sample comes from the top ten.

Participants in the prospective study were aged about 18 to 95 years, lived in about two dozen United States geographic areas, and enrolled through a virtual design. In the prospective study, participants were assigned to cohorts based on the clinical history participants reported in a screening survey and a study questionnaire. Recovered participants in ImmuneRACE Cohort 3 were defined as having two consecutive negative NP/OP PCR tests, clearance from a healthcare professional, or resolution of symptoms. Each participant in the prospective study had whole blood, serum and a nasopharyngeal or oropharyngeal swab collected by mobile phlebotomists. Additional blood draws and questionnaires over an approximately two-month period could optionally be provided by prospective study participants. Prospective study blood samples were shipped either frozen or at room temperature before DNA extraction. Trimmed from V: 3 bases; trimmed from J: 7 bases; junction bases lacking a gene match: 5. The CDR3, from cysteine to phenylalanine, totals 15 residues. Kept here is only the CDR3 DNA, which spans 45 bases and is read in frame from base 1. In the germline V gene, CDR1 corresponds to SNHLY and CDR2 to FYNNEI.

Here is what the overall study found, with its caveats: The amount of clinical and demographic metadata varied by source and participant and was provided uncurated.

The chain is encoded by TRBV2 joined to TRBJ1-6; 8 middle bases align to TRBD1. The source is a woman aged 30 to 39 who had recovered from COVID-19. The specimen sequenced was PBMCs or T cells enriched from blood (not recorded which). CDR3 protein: CASSDVWTGNSPLHF. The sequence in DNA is TGTGCCAGCAGTGACGTCTGGACAGGGAATTCACCCCTCCACTTT.